A selection of T cell receptor beta chains follows, all from one sample in a study of metastatic and nonmetastatic thyroid tumors. TCRdb re-analyzed the PCR reads using MiXCR. The sample holds fewer than 15,000 clones, 25% to 30% seen once. Input material: tumor tissue. All receptors derive from a male donor with papillary thyroid cancer or a benign thyroid nodule (not recorded which). Some clones in this sample may be carry-over from other donors' samples. CDR3s include the opening cysteine and the closing phenylalanine or tryptophan. Clone size is shown for a subset of rows, as once, few, many or a class of expanded clone.

v_gene	j_gene	abundance	CDR3aa
TRBV2	TRBJ2-7	medium-sized	CASRGFYEQYF
TRBV24-1	TRBJ1-5	few	CTTSIVLYQPQHF
TRBV20-1	TRBJ1-6	few	CSARDRGRDSSPLHF
TRBV5-1	TRBJ2-2	NA	CASSLDGRPDTGELFF
TRBV20-1	TRBJ2-7	NA	CSARADYYEQYF
TRBV12-3/TRBV12-4	TRBJ2-5	NA	CASSLGRMQETQYF
TRBV20-1	TRBJ2-7	once	CSARDFSYEQYF
TRBV3-1	TRBJ2-3	NA	CASSAPGPGADTQYF
TRBV11-3	TRBJ2-5	once	CASSSGSGERETQYF
TRBV30	TRBJ2-5	many	CAWSVTGTRGETQYF
TRBV28	TRBJ1-5	few	CASSLDGGDQPQHF
TRBV12-3/TRBV12-4	TRBJ2-5	many	CASSLAGAKQYF
TRBV5-1	TRBJ2-3	NA	CASCSGQGITDTQYF